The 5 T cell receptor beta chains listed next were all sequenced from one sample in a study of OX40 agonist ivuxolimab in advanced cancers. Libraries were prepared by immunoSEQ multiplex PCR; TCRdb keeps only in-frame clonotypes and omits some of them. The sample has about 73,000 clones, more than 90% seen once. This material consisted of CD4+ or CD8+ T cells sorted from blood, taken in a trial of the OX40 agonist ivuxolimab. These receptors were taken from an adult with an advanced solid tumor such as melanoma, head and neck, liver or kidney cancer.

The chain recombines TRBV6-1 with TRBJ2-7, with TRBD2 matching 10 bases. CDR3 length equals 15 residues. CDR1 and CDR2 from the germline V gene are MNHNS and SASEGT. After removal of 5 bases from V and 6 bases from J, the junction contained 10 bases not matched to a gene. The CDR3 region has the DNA TGTGCCAGCAGTCCCCCCGGGACTAGCGAGGCCGAGCAGTACTTC. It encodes CASSPPGTSEAEQYF.

The CDR3: CASNGGRGLTEAFF. CDR3 nucleotide sequence: TGTGCCAGCAACGGGGGCAGGGGGCTCACTGAAGCTTTCTTT. The gene calls are TRBV2 and TRBJ1-1; 8 bases map to TRBD1. CDR1 SNHLY and CDR2 FYNNEI come from the germline V gene. This CDR3 region has 14 residues. J gave up 4 bases and V 7 bases, and 8 bases lay outside the gene matches. The entire variable domain, with the rest obtained from reference TRBV2 and TRBJ1-1, is as follows: EPEVTQTPSHQVTQMGQEVILRCVPISNHLYFYWYRQILGQKVEFLVSFYNNEISEKSEIFDDQFSVERPDGSNFTLKIRSTKLEDSAMYFCASNGGRGLTEAFFGQGTRLTVV.

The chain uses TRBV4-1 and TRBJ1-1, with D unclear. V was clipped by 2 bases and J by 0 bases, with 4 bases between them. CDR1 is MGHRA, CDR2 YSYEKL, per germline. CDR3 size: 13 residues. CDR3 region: CASSQSVNTEAFF. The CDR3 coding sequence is TGCGCCAGCAGCCAATCGGTGAACACTGAAGCTTTCTTT.

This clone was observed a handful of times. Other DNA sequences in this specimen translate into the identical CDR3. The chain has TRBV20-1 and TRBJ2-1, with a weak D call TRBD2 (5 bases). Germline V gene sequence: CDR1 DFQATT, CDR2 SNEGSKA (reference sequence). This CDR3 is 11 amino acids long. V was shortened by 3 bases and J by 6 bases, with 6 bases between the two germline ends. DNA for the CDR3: TGCAGTGCTAGCCGGGGCAATGAGCAGTTCTTC. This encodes CSASRGNEQFF.

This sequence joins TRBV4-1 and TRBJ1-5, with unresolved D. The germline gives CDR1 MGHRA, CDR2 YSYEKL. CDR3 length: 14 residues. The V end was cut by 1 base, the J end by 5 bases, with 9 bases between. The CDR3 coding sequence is TGCGCCAGCAGCCAAGCCGGCGTGGATCAGCCCCAGCATTTT. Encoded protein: CASSQAGVDQPQHF.